The 15 T cell receptor beta chains listed next were all sequenced from one sample in a study of CD8 T cells in Susac syndrome. RNA totalling roughly 0.45 to 1 ug underwent reverse transcription with random hexamers. MiXCR, run by TCRdb on the immunoSEQ multiplex PCR reads, gives a single entry per CDR3 protein. This table has 92,000 or so distinct CDR3 sequences, about 96% appearing once. Sequenced: CD8+ T cells from PBMCs. The receptors stem from a human donor with Susac syndrome.

This chain joins TRBV9 and TRBJ2-2; 7 nucleotides agree with TRBD1. From germline, CDR1 is SGDLS and CDR2 YYNGEE. V shed 0 bases and J 3 bases; nucleotides not matched to a gene: 5. The CDR3 covers 16 residues. CDR3: CASSVDTGVYTGELFF. As DNA, the CDR3 is TGTGCCAGCAGCGTAGATACAGGGGTCTACACCGGGGAGCTGTTTTTT.

This chain connects TRBV19 to TRBJ2-3; a weak D match, TRBD2 (6 bases). The CDR3 extends over 12 amino acids. Per the germline V gene, CDR1 is LNHDA and CDR2 is SQIVND (reference sequence). Trimming shortened V by 9 bases and J by 0 bases, and 7 bases separated the two germline ends. The CDR3 DNA follows: TGTGCCAGCGGGACTAGCACAGATACGCAGTATTTT. It specifies CASGTSTDTQYF.

V gene TRBV9 combines with J gene TRBJ1-6, with TRBD1 identical over 8 bases. Germline V lookup: CDR1 SGDLS, CDR2 YYNGEE. This CDR3 comprises 13 residues. V lost 3 bases, J lost 8 bases, and 1 base stayed unmatched. DNA of the CDR3: TGTGCCAGCAGCGCGGACAGGGATTCACCCCTCCACTTT. Protein product: CASSADRDSPLHF. Drawing the rest from reference TRBV9 and TRBJ1-6, the complete variable domain is DSGVTQTPKHLITATGQRVTLRCSPRSGDLSVYWYQQSLDQGLQFLIQYYNGEERAKGNILERFSAQQFPDLHSELNLSSLELGDSALYFCASSADRDSPLHFGNGTRLTVT.

The rearrangement uses TRBV5-1 and TRBJ2-7; a weak D match, TRBD2 (5 bases). The V gene's germline CDR1 is SGHRS and CDR2 YFSETQ. The V end lost 3 bases, the J end lost 4 bases, and 11 bases lay between the germline ends. This CDR3 contains 13 residues. This CDR3 is CASSWPPGYEQYF. CDR3 DNA sequence: TGCGCCAGCAGCTGGCCCCCGGGGTACGAGCAGTACTTC.

The J gene is TRBJ2-5, the V gene TRBV5-6, with TRBD2 matching 7 bases. CDR1 is SGHDT, CDR2 YYEEEE, per germline. V was clipped by 2 bases and J by 5 bases; unmatched bases: 3. The CDR3 runs to 13 residues. CDR3 residues: CASSFAGEETQYF. CDR3 coding DNA: TGTGCCAGCAGCTTCGCGGGGGAGGAGACCCAGTACTTC.

The rearrangement links TRBV12-3 or TRBV12-4 to TRBJ2-1, with 13 bases lining up with TRBD2. V lost 3 bases to trimming and J lost 8 bases; unmatched junction nucleotides: 7. The CDR3 has 16 residues. CDR3 coding DNA: TGTGCCAGCAGTTTGACTACTAGCGGGGGGGCGGATGAGCAGTTCTTC. Its translation: CASSLTTSGGADEQFF.

The CDR3 DNA reads as TGCGCCAGCAGCCAAGGAGGATCCGACAGCGATGAGCAGTTCTTC. This translates into CASSQGGSDSDEQFF. The V and J genes are TRBV4-3 and TRBJ2-1; D might be TRBD1 (5 bases). V was shortened by 1 base and J by 8 bases, with 15 bases between the two germline ends. CDR1 LGHNA and CDR2 YSLEER come from the germline V gene. The CDR3 is made up of 15 amino acids.

Here the CDR3 DNA reads TGTGCCAGCAGTTACTCGAAAGGGACAGACGTGAACTATGGCTACACCTTC. The encoded protein is CASSYSKGTDVNYGYTF. The chain carries TRBV6-5 and TRBJ1-2; TRBD1 agrees at 7 bases. CDR1 and CDR2 from the germline V gene are MNHEY and SVGAGI. This CDR3 is 17 amino acids long. With V trimmed by 0 bases and J by 2 bases, 9 bases remained unmatched.

This clonotype was observed once. The gene calls are TRBV14 and TRBJ1-4; D might be TRBD1 (5 bases). V was cut by 1 base and J by 5 bases, with 17 bases left in between. The CDR3 totals 17 residues. Germline V CDR1 and CDR2: SGHDN, FVKESK. The CDR3 region has the DNA TGTGCCAGCAGCCAAGGACCAGACAGCGTACTAAATGAAAAACTGTTTTTT. Translation: CASSQGPDSVLNEKLFF. The variable domain in full, with the rest retrieved from reference TRBV14 and TRBJ1-4, is EAGVTQFPSHSVIEKGQTVTLRCDPISGHDNLYWYRRVMGKEIKFLLHFVKESKQDESGMPNNRFLAERTGGTYSTLKVQPAELEDSGVYFCASSQGPDSVLNEKLFFGSGTQLSVL.

The V and J genes are TRBV7-2 and TRBJ2-1; 9 bases are shared with TRBD1. The CDR3 runs 16 residues. The germline gives CDR1 SGHTA, CDR2 FQGNSA. With 0 bases clipped from V and 4 bases from J, the junction kept 4 bases outside the gene matches. This CDR3 reads CASSLATGGGYNEQFF. The CDR3 DNA reads TGTGCCAGCAGCTTAGCGACAGGGGGAGGTTACAATGAGCAGTTCTTC. Drawing the rest from reference TRBV7-2 and TRBJ2-1, the complete variable domain is GAGVSQSPSNKVTEKGKDVELRCDPISGHTALYWYRQSLGQGLEFLIYFQGNSAPDKSGLPSDRFSAERTGGSVSTLTIQRTQQEDSAVYLCASSLATGGGYNEQFFGPGTRLTVL.

The V gene is TRBV29-1, the J gene TRBJ2-7, with D unresolved. CDR3 length equals 11 residues. Germline assignment: CDR1 SQVTM and CDR2 ANQGSEA. V was cut by 2 bases and J by 1 base, with 3 bases left in between. The CDR3 bases are TGCAGCGTTGAATCTTCCTACGAGCAGTACTTC. Translating gives CSVESSYEQYF.

The chain uses TRBV29-1 and TRBJ1-1; no definite D call. The length of the CDR3 is 13 residues. Germline V lookup: CDR1 SQVTM, CDR2 ANQGSEA. V was shortened by 5 bases and J by 1 base, with 11 bases between the two germline ends. The CDR3: CSVSQGQNTEAFF. CDR3 nucleotide sequence: TGCAGCGTTAGTCAAGGGCAGAACACTGAAGCTTTCTTT.

This chain joins TRBV7-9 and TRBJ2-1; 7 bases are a match to TRBD2. Germline V gene data show CDR1 as SEHNR and CDR2 as FQNEAQ (reference sequence). This CDR3 is built from 14 residues. J gave up 4 bases and V 3 bases, and 3 bases lay outside the gene matches. CDR3 coding DNA: TGTGCCAGCAGCTTCCTAGCGGATTACAATGAGCAGTTCTTC. Encoded protein: CASSFLADYNEQFF.

This sequence joins TRBV18 and TRBJ2-7; D is unresolved. The CDR3 loop spans 14 amino acids. V lost 2 bases and J lost 0, with 8 bases in between. Germline CDR1 KGHSH, CDR2 LQKENI. The CDR3 is CASSPSTASYEQYF. CDR3 in DNA: TGTGCCAGCTCACCATCGACGGCCTCCTACGAGCAGTACTTC.

This chain connects TRBV29-1 to TRBJ1-4, with D uncertain. CDR1 and CDR2 (germline): SQVTM, ANQGSEA. Trimming pared 7 bases from V and 0 bases from J, leaving 12 bases between. The CDR3 has 14 residues. Here the CDR3 DNA reads TGCAGCGCCCGTCCAGTTGCAACTAATGAAAAACTGTTTTTT. Translating gives CSARPVATNEKLFF.